These 12 T cell receptor beta chains were sequenced from one sample in a study of long-term antiretroviral therapy in people with HIV. The run of the v3.0 immunoSEQ assay was at survey level. Repertoires were generated with immunoSEQ multiplex PCR, while TCRdb's copy carries only in-frame clones and drops some. The sample yields about 27,000 clones, 65% to 80% seen once. This sample comprised unsorted PBMCs, obtained 0.5 years after starting antiretroviral therapy. These receptors were collected from a woman between 40 and 50 years old with HIV.

Only a few counts were recorded for this clone. The CDR3 here is CASKTGGISTDTQYF. CDR3 coding DNA: TGTGCCAGCAAAACGGGGGGAATAAGCACAGATACGCAGTATTTT. The chain has TRBV2 and TRBJ2-3; 7 bases agree with TRBD2. V lost 7 bases and J lost 0; bases outside the gene matches: 7. This CDR3 comprises 15 residues. In germline, CDR1 is SNHLY, CDR2 FYNNEI.

This sequence joins TRBV4-1 and TRBJ2-1, with D maybe TRBD2 (5 bases). Germline CDR1 MGHRA, CDR2 YSYEKL. This CDR3 contains 16 residues. Trimming took 0 bases from V and 5 from J, leaving 14 bases between them. CDR3 in DNA: TGCGCCAGCAGCCAAGATTCGAGACTACTTAACAATGAGCAGTTCTTC. Its protein product is CASSQDSRLLNNEQFF.

The sample holds one count of this clone. The V and J genes are TRBV27 and TRBJ1-3; 8 bases match TRBD1. Germline CDR1 and CDR2: MNHEY and SMNVEV (reference sequence). CDR3 length: 15 amino acids. V lost 2 bases to trimming and J lost 0 bases; unmatched junction nucleotides: 0. The CDR3 coding sequence is TGTGCCAGCAGTTTAGACAGGGGCTCTGGAAACACCATATATTTT. Protein: CASSLDRGSGNTIYF.

V is TRBV5-4 and J is TRBJ2-2, with D unresolved. The V gene lost 4 bases and the J gene lost 2 bases, with 18 bases spanning the gap. The CDR3 extends over 17 amino acids. CDR1 SGHNT and CDR2 YYREEE come from the germline V gene (reference sequence). The CDR3 region has the DNA TGTGCCAGCAGCCCCCGAGGAGCCAGCGTAAACACCGGGGAGCTGTTTTTT. This gives the protein CASSPRGASVNTGELFF.

This chain joins TRBV6-1 and TRBJ1-2, with 8 bases aligning to TRBD1. From germline, CDR1 is MNHNS and CDR2 SASEGT. The CDR3 consists of 14 residues. The V and J ends lost 7 bases and 7 bases, in that order; junction bases with no gene match: 11. The CDR3 region has the DNA TGTGCCAGCACCGAGAGACAGGGGCTAGGTGGCTACACCTTC. This codes for CASTERQGLGGYTF.

The V and J genes are TRBV14 and TRBJ2-7; D possibly corresponds to TRBD2 (6 bases). Trimming took 4 bases from V and 2 from J, leaving 15 bases between them. Germline V CDR1 and CDR2: SGHDN, FVKESK. The CDR3 loop spans 15 amino acids. The DNA of the CDR3 is TGTGCCAGCAGCCCCTGGTCCGGGGGAACCTACGAGCAGTACTTC. This translates into CASSPWSGGTYEQYF.

This clone was seen only once. The chain uses TRBV28 and TRBJ1-2; no clear D gene. The V and J ends lost 7 bases and 4 bases respectively, with 16 bases between them. The length of the CDR3 is 14 residues. Germline CDR1 and CDR2: MDHEN and SYDVKM. The CDR3 coding sequence is TGTGCCAGCACCTCGGGTGCGGGGAGCTATGGCTACACCTTC. The encoded protein is CASTSGAGSYGYTF.

The gene calls are TRBV29-1 and TRBJ1-5; D is possibly TRBD1 (5 bases). The CDR3 contains 15 residues. Trimming took 6 bases from V and 0 from J, leaving 15 bases between them. From germline, CDR1 is SQVTM and CDR2 ANQGSEA. The CDR3 here is CSVSPGTLSNQPQHF. In DNA, the CDR3 is TGCAGCGTGAGTCCCGGGACCCTTAGCAATCAGCCCCAGCATTTT.

V and J are TRBV4-2 and TRBJ1-3, with D maybe TRBD1 (6 bases). The CDR3 contains 15 residues. V was pared by 0 bases and J by 4 bases, with 10 bases between. Looked up from germline, CDR1 is LGHNA and CDR2 is YNFKEQ. CDR3 loop: CASSQEGGAGNTIYF. CDR3 nucleotide sequence: TGTGCCAGCAGCCAAGAAGGGGGAGCGGGAAACACCATATATTTT.

This chain joins TRBV5-8 and TRBJ1-1; possible D gene TRBD1, 6 bases. Germline V gives CDR1 SGHTS, CDR2 YDEGEE. Trimming shortened V by 0 bases and J by 5 bases, and 23 bases separated the two germline ends. The CDR3 loop spans 18 amino acids. The CDR3 spells CASSLGVGGAGSRTEAFF. For the CDR3, the DNA is TGTGCCAGCAGCTTGGGGGTGGGGGGCGCCGGTAGTCGGACTGAAGCTTTCTTT. Full variable domain (rest looked up from reference TRBV5-8 and TRBJ1-1): EAGVTQSPTHLIKTRGQQATLRCSPISGHTSVYWYQQALGLGLQFLLWYDEGEERNRGNFPPRFSGRQFPNYSSELNVNALELEDSALYLCASSLGVGGAGSRTEAFFGQGTRLTVV.

The chain recombines TRBV5-5 with TRBJ1-2; D is possibly TRBD1 (5 bases). The V end was cut by 3 bases, the J end by 4 bases, with 13 bases between. CDR1 is SGHKS and CDR2 is YYEKEE in the germline V gene (reference sequence). CDR3 length: 14 amino acids. Here the CDR3 DNA reads TGTGCCAGCAGCTCCCTGCAGGGCCTCTATGGCTACACCTTC. It specifies CASSSLQGLYGYTF.

V usage is TRBV28 and J usage is TRBJ2-2; 12 nucleotides agree with TRBD1. The CDR3 sequence is 18 residues long. Germline CDR1 MDHEN, CDR2 SYDVKM. The V and J ends lost 6 bases and 1 base, in that order; junction bases with no gene match: 9. In nucleotides, the CDR3 is TGTGCCAGCAGCCTATGGGACAGGGGGCCGCGGAACACCGGGGAGCTGTTTTTT. This encodes CASSLWDRGPRNTGELFF.